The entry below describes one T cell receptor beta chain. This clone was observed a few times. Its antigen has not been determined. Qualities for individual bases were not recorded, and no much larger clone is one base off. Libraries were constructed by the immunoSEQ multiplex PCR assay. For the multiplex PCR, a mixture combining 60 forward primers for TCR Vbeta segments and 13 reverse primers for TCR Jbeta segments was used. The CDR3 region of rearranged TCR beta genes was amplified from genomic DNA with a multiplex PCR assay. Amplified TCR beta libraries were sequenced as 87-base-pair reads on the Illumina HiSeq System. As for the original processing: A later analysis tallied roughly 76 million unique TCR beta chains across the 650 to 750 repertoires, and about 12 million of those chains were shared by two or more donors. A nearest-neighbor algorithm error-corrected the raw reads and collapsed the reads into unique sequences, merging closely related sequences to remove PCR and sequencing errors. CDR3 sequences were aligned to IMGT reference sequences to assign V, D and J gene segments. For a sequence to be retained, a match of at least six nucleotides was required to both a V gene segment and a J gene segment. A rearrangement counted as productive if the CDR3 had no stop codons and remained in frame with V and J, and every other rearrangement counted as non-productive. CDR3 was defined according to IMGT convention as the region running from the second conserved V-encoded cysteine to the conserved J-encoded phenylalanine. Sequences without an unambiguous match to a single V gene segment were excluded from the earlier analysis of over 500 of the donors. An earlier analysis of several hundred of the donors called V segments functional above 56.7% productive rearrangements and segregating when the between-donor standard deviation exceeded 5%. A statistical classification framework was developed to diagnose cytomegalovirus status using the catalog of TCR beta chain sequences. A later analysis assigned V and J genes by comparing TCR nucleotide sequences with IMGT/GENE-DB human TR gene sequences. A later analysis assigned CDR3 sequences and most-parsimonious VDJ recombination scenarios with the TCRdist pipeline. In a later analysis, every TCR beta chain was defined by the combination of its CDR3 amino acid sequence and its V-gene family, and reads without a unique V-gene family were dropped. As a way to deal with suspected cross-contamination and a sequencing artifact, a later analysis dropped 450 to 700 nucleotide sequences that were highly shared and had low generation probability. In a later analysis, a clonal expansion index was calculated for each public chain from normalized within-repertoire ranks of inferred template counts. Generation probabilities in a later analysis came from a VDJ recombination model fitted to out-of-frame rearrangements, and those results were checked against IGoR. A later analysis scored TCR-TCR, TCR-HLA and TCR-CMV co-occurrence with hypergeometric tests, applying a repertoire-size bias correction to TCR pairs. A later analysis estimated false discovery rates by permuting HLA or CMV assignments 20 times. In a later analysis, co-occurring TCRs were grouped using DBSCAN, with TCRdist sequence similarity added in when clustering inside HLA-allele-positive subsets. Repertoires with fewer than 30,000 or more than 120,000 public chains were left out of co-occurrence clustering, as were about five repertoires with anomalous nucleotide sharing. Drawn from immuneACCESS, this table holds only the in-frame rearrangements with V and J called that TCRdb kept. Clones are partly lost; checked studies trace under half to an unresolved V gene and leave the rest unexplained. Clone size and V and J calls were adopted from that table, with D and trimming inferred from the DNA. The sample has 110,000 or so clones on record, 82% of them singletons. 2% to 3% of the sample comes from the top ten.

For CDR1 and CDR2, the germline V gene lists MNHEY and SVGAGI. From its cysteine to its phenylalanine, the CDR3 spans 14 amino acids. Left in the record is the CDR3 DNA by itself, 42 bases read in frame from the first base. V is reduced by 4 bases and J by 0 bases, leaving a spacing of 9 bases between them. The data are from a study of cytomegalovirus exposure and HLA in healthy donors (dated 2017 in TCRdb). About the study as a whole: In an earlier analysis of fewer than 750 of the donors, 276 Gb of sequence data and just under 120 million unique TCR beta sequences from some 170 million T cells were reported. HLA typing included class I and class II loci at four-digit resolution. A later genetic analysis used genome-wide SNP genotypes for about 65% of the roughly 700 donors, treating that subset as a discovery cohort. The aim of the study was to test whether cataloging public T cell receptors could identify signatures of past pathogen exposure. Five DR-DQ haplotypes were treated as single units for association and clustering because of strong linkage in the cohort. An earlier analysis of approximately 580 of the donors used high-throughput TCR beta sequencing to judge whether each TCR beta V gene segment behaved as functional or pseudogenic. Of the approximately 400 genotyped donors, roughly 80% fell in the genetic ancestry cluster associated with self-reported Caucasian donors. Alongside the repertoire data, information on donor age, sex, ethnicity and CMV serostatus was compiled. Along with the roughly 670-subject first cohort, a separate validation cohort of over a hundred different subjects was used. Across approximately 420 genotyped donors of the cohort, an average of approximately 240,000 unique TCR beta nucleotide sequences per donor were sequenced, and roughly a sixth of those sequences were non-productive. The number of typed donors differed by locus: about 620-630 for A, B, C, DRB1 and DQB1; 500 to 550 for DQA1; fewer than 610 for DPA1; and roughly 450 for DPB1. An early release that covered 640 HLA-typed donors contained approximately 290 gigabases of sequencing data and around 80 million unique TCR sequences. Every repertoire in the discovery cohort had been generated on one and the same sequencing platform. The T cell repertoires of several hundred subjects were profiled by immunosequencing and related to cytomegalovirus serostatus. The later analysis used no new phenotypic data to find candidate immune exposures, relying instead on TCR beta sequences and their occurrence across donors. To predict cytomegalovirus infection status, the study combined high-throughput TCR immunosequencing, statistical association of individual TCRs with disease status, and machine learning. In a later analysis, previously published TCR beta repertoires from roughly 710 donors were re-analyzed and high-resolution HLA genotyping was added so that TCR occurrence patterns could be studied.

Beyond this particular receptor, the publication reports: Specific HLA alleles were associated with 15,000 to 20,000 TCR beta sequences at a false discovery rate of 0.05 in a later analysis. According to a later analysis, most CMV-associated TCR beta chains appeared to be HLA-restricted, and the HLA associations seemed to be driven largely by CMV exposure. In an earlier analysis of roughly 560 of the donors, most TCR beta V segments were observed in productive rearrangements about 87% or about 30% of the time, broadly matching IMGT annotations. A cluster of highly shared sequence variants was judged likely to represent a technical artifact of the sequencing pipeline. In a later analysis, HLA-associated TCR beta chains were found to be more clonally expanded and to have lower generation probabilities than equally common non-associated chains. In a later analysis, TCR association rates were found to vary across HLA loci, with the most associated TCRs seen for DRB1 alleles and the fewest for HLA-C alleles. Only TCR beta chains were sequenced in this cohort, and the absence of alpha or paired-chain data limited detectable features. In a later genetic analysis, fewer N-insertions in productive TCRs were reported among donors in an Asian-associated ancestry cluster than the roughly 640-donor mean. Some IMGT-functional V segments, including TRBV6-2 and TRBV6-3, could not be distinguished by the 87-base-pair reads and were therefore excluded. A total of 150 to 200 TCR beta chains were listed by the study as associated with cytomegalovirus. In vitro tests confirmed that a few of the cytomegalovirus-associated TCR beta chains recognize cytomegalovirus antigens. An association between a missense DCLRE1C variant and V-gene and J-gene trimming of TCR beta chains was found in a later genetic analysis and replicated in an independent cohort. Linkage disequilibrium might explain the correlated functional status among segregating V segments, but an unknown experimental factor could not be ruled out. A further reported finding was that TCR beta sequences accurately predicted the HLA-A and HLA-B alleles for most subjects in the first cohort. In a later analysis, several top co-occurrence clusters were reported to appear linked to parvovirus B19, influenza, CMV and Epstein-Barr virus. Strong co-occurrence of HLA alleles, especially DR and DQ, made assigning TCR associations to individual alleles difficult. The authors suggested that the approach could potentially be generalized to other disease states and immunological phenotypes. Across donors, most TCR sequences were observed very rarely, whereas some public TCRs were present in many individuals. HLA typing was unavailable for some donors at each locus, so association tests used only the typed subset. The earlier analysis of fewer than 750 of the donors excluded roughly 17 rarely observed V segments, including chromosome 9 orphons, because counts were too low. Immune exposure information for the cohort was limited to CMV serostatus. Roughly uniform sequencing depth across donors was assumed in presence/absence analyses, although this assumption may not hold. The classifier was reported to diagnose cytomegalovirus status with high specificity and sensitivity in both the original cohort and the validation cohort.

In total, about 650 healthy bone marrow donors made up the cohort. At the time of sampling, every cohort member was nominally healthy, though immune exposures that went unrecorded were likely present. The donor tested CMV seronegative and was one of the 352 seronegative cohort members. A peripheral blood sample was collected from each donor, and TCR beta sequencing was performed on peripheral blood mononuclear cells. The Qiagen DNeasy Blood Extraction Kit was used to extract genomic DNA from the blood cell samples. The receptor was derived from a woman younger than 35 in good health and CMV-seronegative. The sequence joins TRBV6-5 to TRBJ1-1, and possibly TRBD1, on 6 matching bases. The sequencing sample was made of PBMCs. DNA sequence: TGTGCCAGCAGTTTGGACAGAATGAACACTGAAGCTTTCTTT. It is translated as CASSLDRMNTEAFF.